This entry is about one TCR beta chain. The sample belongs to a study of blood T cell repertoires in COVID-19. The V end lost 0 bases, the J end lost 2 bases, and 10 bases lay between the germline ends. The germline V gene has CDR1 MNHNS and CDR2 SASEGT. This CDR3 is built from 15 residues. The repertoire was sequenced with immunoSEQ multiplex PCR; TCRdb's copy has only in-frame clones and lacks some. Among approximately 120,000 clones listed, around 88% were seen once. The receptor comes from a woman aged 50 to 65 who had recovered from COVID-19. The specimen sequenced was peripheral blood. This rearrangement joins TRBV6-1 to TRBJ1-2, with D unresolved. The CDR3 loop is CASSEAPPRNYGYTF. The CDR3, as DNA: TGTGCCAGCAGTGAAGCGCCGCCGAGAAACTATGGCTACACCTTC.